This TCR beta chain came from a study of T cells in localized non-small cell lung cancer. Study outcomes and limitations: Higher adjacent-lung clonality was associated with shorter survival.

V shed 5 bases and J shed 1 base, with 11 bases lying between them. Per germline, CDR1 MNHNS and CDR2 SASEGT. The CDR3 is 14 amino acids. Repertoires were generated with immunoSEQ multiplex PCR, while TCRdb's copy carries only in-frame clones and drops some. The table lists 25,000 to 30,000 clones, 65% to 85% of them singletons. On this clone itself: As yet, its antigen is unknown.

The sequences come from peripheral blood mononuclear cells, collected before any cancer treatment. The sequence was obtained from a man aged 35 to 69 with stage III lung adenocarcinoma. The chain combines TRBV6-1 with TRBJ1-1, with D tentatively TRBD1 (5 bases). This CDR3 is CASSNHRRNTEAFF. The CDR3 DNA is TGTGCCAGCAGTAACCACAGGAGGAACACTGAAGCTTTCTTT.